Each of the 21 T cell receptor beta chains below was sequenced from the same sample in a study of cytomegalovirus exposure and HLA in healthy donors. The PCR had 60 Vbeta and 13 Jbeta primers. Assay: immunoSEQ multiplex PCR; the TCRdb copy retains only in-frame clones and omits some. Of approximately 120,000 clones listed, around three quarters are singletons. Input material: PBMCs. The receptors originated from a man between 25 and 39 years old in good health and CMV-seronegative.

The chain combines TRBV7-8 with TRBJ2-7, with TRBD1 matching 8 bases. Trimming at V came to 5 bases and at J to 0 bases, leaving 6 bases not matched to a gene. The V gene's germline CDR1 is SGHVS and CDR2 FQNEAQ. This CDR3 region has 15 residues. The CDR3 DNA sequence: TGTGCCAGCAGCACGTACAGGGGGAGCTCCTACGAGCAGTACTTC. It translates to CASSTYRGSSYEQYF.

This clone occurred once. The identical CDR3 is also encoded by other nucleotide sequences in the sample. The V call is TRBV4-1, the J call TRBJ2-5; D is undetermined. The germline V gene has CDR1 MGHRA and CDR2 YSYEKL. V was cut by 5 bases and J by 3 bases, with 10 bases left in between. The CDR3 length is 13 residues. CDR3 bases: TGCGCCAGCAGCGGCCTCCATGAAGAGACCCAGTACTTC. Translating gives CASSGLHEETQYF.

This rearrangement joins TRBV14 to TRBJ1-6; weak D call: TRBD1 (5 bases). V was trimmed by 2 bases and J by 3 bases, leaving 8 bases between them. The CDR3 loop spans 15 amino acids. Looked up from germline, CDR1 is SGHDN and CDR2 is FVKESK. The DNA for the CDR3 is TGTGCCAGCAGCCAACAGGGCATCTATAATTCACCCCTCCACTTT. Protein: CASSQQGIYNSPLHF.

This chain uses TRBV14 with TRBJ2-7; D is possibly TRBD1 (5 bases). The CDR3 extends over 14 amino acids. CDR1 is SGHDN, CDR2 FVKESK, per germline. V dropped 4 bases and J dropped 3 bases, with 13 bases sitting between them. The CDR3 protein is CASSPRGYFYEQYF. The CDR3 bases are TGTGCCAGCAGCCCAAGGGGCTACTTCTACGAGCAGTACTTC.

The CDR3 nucleotides read TGTGCCAGCAGCCTAACAGGGGATGTTACAGATACGCAGTATTTT. It encodes CASSLTGDVTDTQYF. The chain recombines TRBV9 with TRBJ2-3, with 7 bases matching TRBD1. Germline assignment: CDR1 SGDLS and CDR2 YYNGEE. The CDR3 loop spans 15 amino acids. V lost 4 bases, J lost 3 bases, and 8 bases stayed unmatched.

This clone came up a few times. The chain links TRBV4-1 to TRBJ1-1; tentatively, D is TRBD1 (5 bases). CDR1 and CDR2 from the germline V gene are MGHRA and YSYEKL. The CDR3 totals 16 residues. V dropped 0 bases and J dropped 5 bases, with 16 bases sitting between them. The CDR3 nucleotides are TGCGCCAGCAGCCAAGATAGTGATAAGGGGAAAACTGAAGCTTTCTTT. It translates to CASSQDSDKGKTEAFF.

The sample holds one count of this clone. The chain carries TRBV19 and TRBJ1-2; D perhaps matches TRBD1 (5 bases). This CDR3 has 15 amino acids. Germline V gene data show CDR1 as LNHDA and CDR2 as SQIVND (reference sequence). Trimming pared 4 bases from V and 4 bases from J, leaving 16 bases between. As DNA, the CDR3 is TGTGCCAGTAGTACTCAACCCGACAGCGTCTATGGCTACACCTTC. Translating gives CASSTQPDSVYGYTF.

This clone showed up just once. The chain employs TRBV4-2 and TRBJ2-3, with 11 nucleotides matching TRBD2. The CDR3 spans 16 residues. Germline CDR1 LGHNA, CDR2 YNFKEQ. V lost 3 bases and J lost 0; bases outside the gene matches: 2. CDR3 nucleotides: TGTGCCAGCAGCCACGGGACTAGCGGTAGCACAGATACGCAGTATTTT. Translation: CASSHGTSGSTDTQYF.

V and J are TRBV23-1 and TRBJ1-2; D not certain. TRBV23-1 is annotated as an ORF whose role is uncertain. Between the trimmed V and J ends, which lost 4 bases and 7 bases, there was a span of 19 bases. CDR3 size: 15 residues. The CDR3 is CASSRGKRKRLGYTF. Here the CDR3 DNA reads TGCGCCAGCAGTCGAGGAAAGAGAAAAAGACTTGGCTACACCTTC.

This sequence joins TRBV6-5 and TRBJ2-5; 9 nucleotides line up with TRBD1. The J call is uncertain, as TRBJ2-7 better fits the DNA end. The CDR3 contains 12 residues. Germline CDR1 reads MNHEY; CDR2 reads SVGAGI. The CDR3 coding sequence is TGTGCCAGCAGGACGACAGGGGGCGAGCAGTACTTC. Its translation is CASRTTGGEQYF.

The chain has TRBV5-4 and TRBJ2-1, with 7 positions matching TRBD1. The V and J ends lost 1 base and 3 bases, in that order; junction bases with no gene match: 4. CDR3 length: 15 amino acids. Germline CDR1 SGHNT, CDR2 YYREEE (reference sequence). The CDR3 loop reads CASSLKQGNYNEQFF. CDR3 sequence (DNA): TGTGCCAGCAGCTTGAAACAGGGGAACTACAATGAGCAGTTCTTC.

The chain couples TRBV5-1 to TRBJ1-2; 9 bases fit TRBD1. V was pared by 5 bases and J by 7 bases, with 9 bases of the junction left unmatched. Germline-derived CDR1 and CDR2 are SGHRS and YFSETQ. The CDR3 spans 14 residues. The CDR3, as DNA: TGCGCCAGCAGTCTGGACAGGGGATTTGGTGGCTACACCTTC. Amino acids: CASSLDRGFGGYTF. Full variable domain (missing parts from reference TRBV5-1 and TRBJ1-2): KAGVTQTPRYLIKTRGQQVTLSCSPISGHRSVSWYQQTPGQGLQFLFEYFSETQRNKGNFPGRFSGRQFSNSRSEMNVSTLELGDSALYLCASSLDRGFGGYTFGSGTRLTVV.

The chain employs TRBV18 and TRBJ2-7; 9 nucleotides match TRBD1. Germline CDR1 and CDR2: KGHSH and LQKENI. Trimming at V came to 3 bases and at J to 3 bases, leaving 3 bases not matched to a gene. The CDR3 sequence is 14 residues long. The CDR3 region has the DNA TGTGCCAGCTCACCTAGGGACAGGGACTACGAGCAGTACTTC. Translation gives CASSPRDRDYEQYF.

The rearrangement joins TRBV2 to TRBJ1-1; a possible D gene is TRBD1 (5 bases). This CDR3 spans 16 amino acids. The germline CDR1 and CDR2 sequences are SNHLY and FYNNEI. With 8 bases removed from V and 6 bases from J, the gap between germline ends came to 25 bases. The CDR3: CASYLRGGDGKSEAFF. In DNA form, the CDR3 reads TGTGCCAGCTATCTTCGGGGCGGGGACGGTAAGTCTGAAGCTTTCTTT. Full variable domain (rest looked up from reference TRBV2 and TRBJ1-1): EPEVTQTPSHQVTQMGQEVILRCVPISNHLYFYWYRQILGQKVEFLVSFYNNEISEKSEIFDDQFSVERPDGSNFTLKIRSTKLEDSAMYFCASYLRGGDGKSEAFFGQGTRLTVV.

This clone was observed a handful of times. The chain couples TRBV5-6 to TRBJ1-1; 11 nucleotides match TRBD1. CDR1 is SGHDT, CDR2 YYEEEE, per germline. The V gene end was trimmed by 2 bases and the J gene end by 4 bases; junction bases not matched to a gene: 1. CDR3 length equals 14 residues. DNA for the CDR3: TGTGCCAGCAGCTTCGGGACAGGGGGCACTGAAGCTTTCTTT. This translates into CASSFGTGGTEAFF. The whole variable domain, filled in from reference TRBV5-6 and TRBJ1-1, reads DAGVTQSPTHLIKTRGQQVTLRCSPKSGHDTVSWYQQALGQGPQFIFQYYEEEERQRGNFPDRFSGHQFPNYSSELNVNALLLGDSALYLCASSFGTGGTEAFFGQGTRLTVV.

J is TRBJ2-1 and V is TRBV15; TRBD1 is a possible D gene (5 bases). Trimming took off 5 bases at V and 4 bases at J, with 15 bases between the two ends. Germline V lookup: CDR1 LNHNV, CDR2 YYDKDF (reference sequence). This CDR3 is built from 15 residues. Here the CDR3 DNA reads TGTGCCACCAGCCCTCTTCGGACATCATACAATGAGCAGTTCTTC. Its protein is CATSPLRTSYNEQFF.

The chain has TRBV30 and TRBJ1-3; D unresolved. The germline gives CDR1 GTSNPN, CDR2 SVGIG (reference sequence). Trimming removed 0 bases from V and 0 bases from J, with 9 bases in between. There are 15 residues in the CDR3. CDR3 in amino acids: CAWSVRRSSGNTIYF. CDR3 sequence (DNA): TGTGCCTGGAGTGTGAGGAGGAGCTCTGGAAACACCATATATTTT.

CDR3 sequence: CASSQEAPPGELFF. For the CDR3, the DNA is TGCGCCAGCAGCCAAGAAGCTCCCCCCGGGGAGCTGTTTTTT. The chain links TRBV4-3 to TRBJ2-2; D is unresolved. Trimming took 0 bases from V and 6 from J, leaving 8 bases between them. Looked up from germline, CDR1 is LGHNA and CDR2 is YSLEER. The CDR3 is made up of 14 amino acids.

V and J are TRBV19 and TRBJ2-1, with TRBD1 identical over 9 bases. CDR3 length: 16 amino acids. CDR1 and CDR2 (germline): LNHDA, SQIVND (reference sequence). V was clipped by 7 bases and J by 9 bases; unmatched bases: 16. CDR3 loop: CASTLSEGQGWFEQFF. The CDR3 region has the DNA TGTGCCAGTACTTTATCCGAGGGACAGGGTTGGTTTGAGCAGTTCTTC.

The chain is built from TRBV25-1 and TRBJ2-5; no definite D call. The germline gives CDR1 MGHDK, CDR2 SYGVNS. V gave up 0 bases and J gave up 5 bases, with 16 bases separating them. The CDR3 sequence is 16 residues long. The CDR3 loop reads CASSEYMGSNGETQYF. Written as DNA, the CDR3 is TGTGCCAGCAGTGAATATATGGGTTCTAACGGGGAGACCCAGTACTTC.

CDR3 nucleotide sequence: TGCAGCGTGGTGAGACAGTACAATTACCAAGAGACCCAGTACTTC. It yields the protein CSVVRQYNYQETQYF. V usage is TRBV29-1 and J usage is TRBJ2-5; possibly TRBD1 for D (5 bases). The germline gives CDR1 SQVTM, CDR2 ANQGSEA. V lost 6 bases and J 0 bases, leaving 17 bases between the germline ends. The length of the CDR3 is 15 residues. The full variable domain, completed using reference TRBV29-1 and TRBJ2-5, is SAVISQKPSRDICQRGTSLTIQCQVDSQVTMMFWYRQQPGQSLTLIATANQGSEATYESGFVIDKFPISRPNLTFSTLTVSNMSPEDSSIYLCSVVRQYNYQETQYFGPGTRLLVL.